This T cell receptor (beta chain) came from a study of naive and memory T cell subsets. This clonotype is labeled as medium-sized. Its cognate antigen is unknown. CDR3 length: 15 amino acids. The J segment lost 2 bases and the V segment lost 3 bases, leaving 7 bases of the junction unmatched. Per germline, CDR1 SNHLY and CDR2 FYNNEI. The sample's treatment: skin biopsy from PPD injection site in Mantoux-positive individual. The library had UMIs added by 3' ligation of an oligonucleotide to TCR cDNA. Input was about 1 to 1,100 ng of DNase-treated total RNA without cell sorting. Four PCR rounds used nested alpha and beta constant region primers plus the SP2 primer. MiXCR was run by TCRdb on the UMI-ligation and nested PCR reads, yielding one entry per CDR3 protein. This table has around 14,000 distinct CDR3 sequences, 4% to 6.5% appearing once. Overall study results and limits: TCR transcript changes with activation or differentiation may affect this RNA method. Delayed type IV hypersensitivity infiltration was taken to explain higher tuberculin-site TCR counts.

This TCR was recovered from an adult in good health. This specimen was skin, taken from a tuberculin skin test site. The chain combines TRBV2 with TRBJ2-7; 7 bases map to TRBD1. CDR3 sequence: CASSEGQLTTYEQYF. For the CDR3, the DNA is TGTGCCAGCAGTGAGGGACAGTTAACGACCTACGAGCAGTACTTC.